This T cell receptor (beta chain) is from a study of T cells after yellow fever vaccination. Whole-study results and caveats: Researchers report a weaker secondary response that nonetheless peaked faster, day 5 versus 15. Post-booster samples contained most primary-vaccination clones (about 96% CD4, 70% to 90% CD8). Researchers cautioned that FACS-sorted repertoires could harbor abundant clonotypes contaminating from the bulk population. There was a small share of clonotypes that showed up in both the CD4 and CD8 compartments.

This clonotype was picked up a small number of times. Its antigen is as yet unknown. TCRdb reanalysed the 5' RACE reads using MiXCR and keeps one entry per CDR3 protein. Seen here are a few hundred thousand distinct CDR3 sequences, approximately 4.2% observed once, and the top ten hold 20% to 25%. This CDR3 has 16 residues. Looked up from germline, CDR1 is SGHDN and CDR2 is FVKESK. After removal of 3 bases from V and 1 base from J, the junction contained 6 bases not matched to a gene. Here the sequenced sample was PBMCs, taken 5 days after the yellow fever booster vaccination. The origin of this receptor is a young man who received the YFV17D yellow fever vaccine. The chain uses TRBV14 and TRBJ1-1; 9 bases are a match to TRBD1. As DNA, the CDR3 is TGTGCCAGCAGCCAGGGGACAGGGCACCCGAACACTGAAGCTTTCTTT. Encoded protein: CASSQGTGHPNTEAFF.